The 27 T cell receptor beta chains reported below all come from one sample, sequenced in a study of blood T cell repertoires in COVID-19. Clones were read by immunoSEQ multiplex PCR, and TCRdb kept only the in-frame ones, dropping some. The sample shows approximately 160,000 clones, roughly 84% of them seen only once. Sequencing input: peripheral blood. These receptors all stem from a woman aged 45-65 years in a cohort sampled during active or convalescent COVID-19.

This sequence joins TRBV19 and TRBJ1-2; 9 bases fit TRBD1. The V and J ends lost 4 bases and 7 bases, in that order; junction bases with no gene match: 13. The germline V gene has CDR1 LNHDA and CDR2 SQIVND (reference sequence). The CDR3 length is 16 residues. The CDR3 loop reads CASSTYSGTGRFGYTF. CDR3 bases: TGTGCCAGTAGTACCTATTCCGGGACAGGGAGATTTGGCTACACCTTC. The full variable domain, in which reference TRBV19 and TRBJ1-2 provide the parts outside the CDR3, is DGGITQSPKYLFRKEGQNVTLSCEQNLNHDAMYWYRQDPGQGLRLIYYSQIVNDFQKGDIAEGYSVSREKKESFPLTVTSAQKNPTAFYLCASSTYSGTGRFGYTFGSGTRLTVV.

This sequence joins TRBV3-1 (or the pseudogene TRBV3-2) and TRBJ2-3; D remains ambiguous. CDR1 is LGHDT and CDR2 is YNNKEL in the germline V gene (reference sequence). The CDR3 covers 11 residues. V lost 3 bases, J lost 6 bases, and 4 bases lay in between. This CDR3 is CASSQSDTQYF. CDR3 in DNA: TGTGCCAGCAGCCAGTCTGATACGCAGTATTTT.

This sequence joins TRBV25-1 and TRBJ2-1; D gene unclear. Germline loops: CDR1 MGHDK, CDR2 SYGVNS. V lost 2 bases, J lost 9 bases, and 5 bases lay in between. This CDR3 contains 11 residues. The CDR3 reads CASSEQVEQFF. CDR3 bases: TGTGCCAGCAGTGAACAGGTTGAGCAGTTCTTC. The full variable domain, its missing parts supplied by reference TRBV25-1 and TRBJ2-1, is EADIYQTPRYLVIGTGKKITLECSQTMGHDKMYWYQQDPGMELHLIHYSYGVNSTEKGDLSSESTVSRIRTEHFPLTLESARPSHTSQYLCASSEQVEQFFGPGTRLTVL.

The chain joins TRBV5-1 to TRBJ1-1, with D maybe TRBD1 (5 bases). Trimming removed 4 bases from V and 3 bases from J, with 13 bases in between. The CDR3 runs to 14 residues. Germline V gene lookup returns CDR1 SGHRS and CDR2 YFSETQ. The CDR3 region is CASSGNAGDTEAFF. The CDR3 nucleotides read TGCGCCAGCAGCGGCAACGCGGGGGACACTGAAGCTTTCTTT.

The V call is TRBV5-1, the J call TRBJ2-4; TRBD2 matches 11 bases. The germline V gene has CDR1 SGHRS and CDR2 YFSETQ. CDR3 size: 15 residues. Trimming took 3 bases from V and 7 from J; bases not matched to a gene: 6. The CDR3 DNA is TGCGCCAGCAGCTCCTTAGCGGGGGGGCCGAACATTCAGTACTTC. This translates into CASSSLAGGPNIQYF.

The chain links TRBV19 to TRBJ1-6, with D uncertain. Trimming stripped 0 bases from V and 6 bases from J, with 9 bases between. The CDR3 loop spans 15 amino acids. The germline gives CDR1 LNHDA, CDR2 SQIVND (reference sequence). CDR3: CASSIEGGRNSPLHF. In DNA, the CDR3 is TGTGCCAGTAGTATAGAGGGAGGGCGTAATTCACCCCTCCACTTT.

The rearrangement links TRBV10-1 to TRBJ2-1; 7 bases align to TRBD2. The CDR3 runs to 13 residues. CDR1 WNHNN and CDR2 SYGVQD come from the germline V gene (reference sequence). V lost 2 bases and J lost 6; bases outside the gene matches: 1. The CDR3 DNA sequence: TGCGCCAGCAGTGAGCTAGCGGTCAATGAGCAGTTCTTC. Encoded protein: CASSELAVNEQFF.

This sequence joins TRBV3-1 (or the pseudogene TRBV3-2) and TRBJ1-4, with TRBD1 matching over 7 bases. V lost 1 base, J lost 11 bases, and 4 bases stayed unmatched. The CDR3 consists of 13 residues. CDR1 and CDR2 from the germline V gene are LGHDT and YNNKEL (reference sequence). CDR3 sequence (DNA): TGTGCCAGCAGCCAAGGACAGGGTCTCAAACTGTTTTTT. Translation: CASSQGQGLKLFF.

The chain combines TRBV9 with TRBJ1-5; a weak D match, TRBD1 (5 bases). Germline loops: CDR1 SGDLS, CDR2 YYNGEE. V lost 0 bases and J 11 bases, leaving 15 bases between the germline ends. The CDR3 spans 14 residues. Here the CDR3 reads CASSVGGDFGSQHF. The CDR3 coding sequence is TGTGCCAGCAGCGTAGGTGGGGACTTTGGGTCCCAGCATTTT.

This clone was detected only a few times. The CDR3: CASSIGGRFQETQYF. The CDR3 bases are TGTGCCAGTAGTATAGGTGGGAGATTTCAAGAGACCCAGTACTTC. The chain employs TRBV19 and TRBJ2-5; possibly TRBD2 for D (5 bases). The germline V gene encodes CDR1 LNHDA and CDR2 SQIVND (reference sequence). This CDR3 is 15 amino acids long. With 1 base removed from V and 2 bases from J, the gap between germline ends came to 11 bases.

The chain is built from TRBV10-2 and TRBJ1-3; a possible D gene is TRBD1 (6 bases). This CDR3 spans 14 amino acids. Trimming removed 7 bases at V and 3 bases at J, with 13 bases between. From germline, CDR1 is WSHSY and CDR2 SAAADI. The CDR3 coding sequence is TGCGCCAGCACACAGACAGGTGATGGAAACACCATATATTTT. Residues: CASTQTGDGNTIYF.

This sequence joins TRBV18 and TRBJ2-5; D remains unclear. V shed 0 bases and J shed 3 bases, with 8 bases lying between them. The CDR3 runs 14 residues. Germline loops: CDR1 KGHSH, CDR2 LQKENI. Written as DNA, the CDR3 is TGTGCCAGCTCACCACCCCCTACGGAAGAGACCCAGTACTTC. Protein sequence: CASSPPPTEETQYF.

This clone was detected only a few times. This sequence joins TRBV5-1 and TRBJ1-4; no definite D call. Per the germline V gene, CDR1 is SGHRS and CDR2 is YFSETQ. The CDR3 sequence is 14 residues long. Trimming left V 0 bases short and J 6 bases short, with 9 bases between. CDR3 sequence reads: CASSLGRRDEKLFF. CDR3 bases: TGCGCCAGCAGCTTGGGCCGGAGGGATGAAAAACTGTTTTTT.

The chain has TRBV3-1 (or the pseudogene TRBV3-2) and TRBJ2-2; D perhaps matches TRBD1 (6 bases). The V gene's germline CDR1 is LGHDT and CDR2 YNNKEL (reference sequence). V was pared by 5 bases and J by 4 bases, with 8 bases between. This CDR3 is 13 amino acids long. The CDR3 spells CASSTRGTGELFF. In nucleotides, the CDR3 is TGTGCCAGCAGCACCAGGGGCACCGGGGAGCTGTTTTTT.

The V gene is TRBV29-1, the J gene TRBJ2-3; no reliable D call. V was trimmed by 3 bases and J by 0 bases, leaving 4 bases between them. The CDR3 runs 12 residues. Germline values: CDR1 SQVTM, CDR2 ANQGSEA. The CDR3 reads CSVDPSTDTQYF. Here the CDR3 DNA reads TGCAGCGTTGATCCTAGCACAGATACGCAGTATTTT.

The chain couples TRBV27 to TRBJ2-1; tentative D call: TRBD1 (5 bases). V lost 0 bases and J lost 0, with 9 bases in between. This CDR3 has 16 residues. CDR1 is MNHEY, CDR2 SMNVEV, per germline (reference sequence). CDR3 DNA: TGTGCCAGCAGTTTATCGGTAGGGGACTCCTACAATGAGCAGTTCTTC. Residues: CASSLSVGDSYNEQFF.

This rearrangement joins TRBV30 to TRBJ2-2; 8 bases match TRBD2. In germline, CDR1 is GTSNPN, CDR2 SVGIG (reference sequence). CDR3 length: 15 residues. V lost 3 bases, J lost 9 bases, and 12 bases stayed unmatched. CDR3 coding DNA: TGTGCCTGGAGGCGACGGGGGGGCCGACTGTGGGAGCTGTTTTTT. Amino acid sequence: CAWRRRGGRLWELFF.

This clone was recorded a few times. The CDR3 loop reads CATSDHGAGAQETQYF. The DNA for the CDR3 is TGTGCCACCAGTGACCACGGCGCGGGGGCCCAAGAGACCCAGTACTTC. This chain uses TRBV24-1 with TRBJ2-5, with D possibly TRBD2 on 7 matching bases. Germline CDR1 KGHDR, CDR2 SFDVKD. The V end was cut by 4 bases, the J end by 1 base, with 15 bases between. The CDR3 totals 16 residues.

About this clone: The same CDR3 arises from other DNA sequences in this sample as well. Here the CDR3 DNA reads TGTGCCAGCAGTTACTCGGGGGGGTATGGCTACACCTTC. It yields the protein CASSYSGGYGYTF. The chain links TRBV6-5 to TRBJ1-2; D perhaps matches TRBD1 (5 bases). Germline loops: CDR1 MNHEY, CDR2 SVGAGI. This CDR3 spans 13 amino acids. V was shortened by 0 bases and J by 5 bases, with 7 bases between the two germline ends.

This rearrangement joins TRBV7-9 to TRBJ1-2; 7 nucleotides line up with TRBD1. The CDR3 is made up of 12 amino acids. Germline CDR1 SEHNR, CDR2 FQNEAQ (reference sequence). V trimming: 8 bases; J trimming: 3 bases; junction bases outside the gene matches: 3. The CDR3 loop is CASYTGDYGYTF. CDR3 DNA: TGTGCCAGCTATACAGGGGACTATGGCTACACCTTC.

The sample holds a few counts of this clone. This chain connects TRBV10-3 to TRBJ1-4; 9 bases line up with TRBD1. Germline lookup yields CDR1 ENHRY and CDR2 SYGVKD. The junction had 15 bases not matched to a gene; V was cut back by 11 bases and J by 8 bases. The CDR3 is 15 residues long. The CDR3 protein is CASSTSSGTGEKLFF. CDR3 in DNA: TGTGCCTCTTCTACTTCTTCCGGGACAGGGGAAAAACTGTTTTTT.

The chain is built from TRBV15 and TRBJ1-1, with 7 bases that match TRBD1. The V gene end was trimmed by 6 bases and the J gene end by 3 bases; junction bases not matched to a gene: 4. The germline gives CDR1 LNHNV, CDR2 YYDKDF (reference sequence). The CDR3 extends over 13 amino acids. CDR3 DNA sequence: TGTGCCACCAGGTCAAGGGGGCACACTGAAGCTTTCTTT. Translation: CATRSRGHTEAFF.

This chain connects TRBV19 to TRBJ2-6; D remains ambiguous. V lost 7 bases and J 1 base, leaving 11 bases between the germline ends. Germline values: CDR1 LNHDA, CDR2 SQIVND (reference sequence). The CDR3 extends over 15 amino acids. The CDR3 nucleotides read TGTGCCAGTAAGAACCGGGTGTCTGGGGCCAACGTCCTGACTTTC. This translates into CASKNRVSGANVLTF.

The CDR3 nucleotides read TGTGCCAGCAGGCGGACAGGGGGCGACGAGCAGTACTTC. Protein product: CASRRTGGDEQYF. The J gene is TRBJ2-7, the V gene TRBV6-6; 11 positions agree with TRBD1. Losses at the gene ends were 6 bases for V and 5 bases for J; bases not matched to a gene: 3. Germline V gene data show CDR1 as MNHNY and CDR2 as SVGAGI (reference sequence). This CDR3 is 13 amino acids long.

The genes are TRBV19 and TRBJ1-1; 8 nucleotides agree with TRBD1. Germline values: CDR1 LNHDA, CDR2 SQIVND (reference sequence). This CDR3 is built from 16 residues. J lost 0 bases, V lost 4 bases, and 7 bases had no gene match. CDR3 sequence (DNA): TGTGCCAGTAGTACCCCACCAGGGGGCCTGAACACTGAAGCTTTCTTT. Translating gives CASSTPPGGLNTEAFF.

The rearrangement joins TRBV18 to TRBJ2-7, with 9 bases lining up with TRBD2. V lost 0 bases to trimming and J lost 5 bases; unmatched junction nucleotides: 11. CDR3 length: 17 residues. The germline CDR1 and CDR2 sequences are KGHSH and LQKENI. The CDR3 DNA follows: TGTGCCAGCTCACCACCGTCCCTAGCGGGGCCGGGCAACGAGCAGTACTTC. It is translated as CASSPPSLAGPGNEQYF.

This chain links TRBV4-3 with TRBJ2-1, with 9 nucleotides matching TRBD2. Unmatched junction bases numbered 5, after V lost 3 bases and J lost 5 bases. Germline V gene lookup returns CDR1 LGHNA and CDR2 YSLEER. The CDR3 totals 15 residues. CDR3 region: CASSHQAGGHNEQFF. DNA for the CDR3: TGCGCCAGCAGCCACCAAGCGGGGGGCCACAATGAGCAGTTCTTC.